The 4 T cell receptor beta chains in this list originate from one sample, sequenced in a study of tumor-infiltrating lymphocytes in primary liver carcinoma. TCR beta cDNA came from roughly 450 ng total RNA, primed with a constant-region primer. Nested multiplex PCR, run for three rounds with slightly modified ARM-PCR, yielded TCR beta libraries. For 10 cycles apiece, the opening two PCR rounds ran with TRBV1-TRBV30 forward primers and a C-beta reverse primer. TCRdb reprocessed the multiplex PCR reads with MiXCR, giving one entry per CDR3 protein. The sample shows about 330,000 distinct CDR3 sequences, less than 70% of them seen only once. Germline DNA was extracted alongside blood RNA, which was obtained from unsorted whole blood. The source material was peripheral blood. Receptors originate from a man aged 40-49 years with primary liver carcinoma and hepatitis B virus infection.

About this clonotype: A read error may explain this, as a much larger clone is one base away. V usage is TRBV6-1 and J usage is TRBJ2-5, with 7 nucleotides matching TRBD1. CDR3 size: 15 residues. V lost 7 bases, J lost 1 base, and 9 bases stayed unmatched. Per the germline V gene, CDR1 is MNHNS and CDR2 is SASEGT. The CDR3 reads CASKRQGGFQETQYF. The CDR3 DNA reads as TGTGCCAGCAAAAGACAGGGCGGGTTCCAAGAGACCCAGTACTTC.

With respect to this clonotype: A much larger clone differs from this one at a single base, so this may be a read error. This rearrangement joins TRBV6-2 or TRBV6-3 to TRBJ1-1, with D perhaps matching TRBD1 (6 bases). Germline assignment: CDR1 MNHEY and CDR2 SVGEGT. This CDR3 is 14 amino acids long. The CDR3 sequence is CVSSYGGADTEAFF. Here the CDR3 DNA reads TGTGTCAGCAGTTACGGGGGGGCAGACACTGAAGCTTTCTTT.

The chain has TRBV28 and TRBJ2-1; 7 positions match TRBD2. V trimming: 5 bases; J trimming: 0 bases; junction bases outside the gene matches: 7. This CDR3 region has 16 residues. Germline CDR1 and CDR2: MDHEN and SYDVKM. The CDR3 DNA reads TGTGCCAGCAGTGATCTACTAGCGCGCTCCTACAATGAGCAGTTCTTC. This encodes CASSDLLARSYNEQFF.

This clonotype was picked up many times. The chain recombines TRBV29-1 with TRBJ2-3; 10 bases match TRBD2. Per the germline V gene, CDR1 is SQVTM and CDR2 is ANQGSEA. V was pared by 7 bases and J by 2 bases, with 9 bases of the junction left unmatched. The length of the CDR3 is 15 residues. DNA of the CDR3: TGCAGCGCGAGAGGACTAGCGGAGACCACAGATACGCAGTATTTT. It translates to CSARGLAETTDTQYF.